Listed below are T cell receptor beta chains from one sample, sequenced in a study of blood T cells in healthy people across ages. Each CDR3 protein gets one entry after TCRdb re-called the 5' RACE reads with MiXCR. The sample shows around 2 million distinct CDR3 sequences, about 39% of them seen only once. The specimen sequenced was blood. These TCRs come from a human donor in good health. Both conserved end residues are part of each CDR3. D genes are given only for firm matches. Only part of the rows carry a size: once, few, many, or a class if the clone is expanded.

abundance	v_gene	d_gene	j_gene	CDR3nt	CDR3aa
many	TRBV4-3	.	TRBJ2-5	TGCGCCAGCAGCTACAGGGTGGGAGAGACCCAGTACTTC	CASSYRVGETQYF
.	TRBV29-1	TRBD1	TRBJ1-1	TGCAGCGCCGAACGGACAGGACAAGCTTTCTTT	CSAERTGQAFF
.	TRBV7-2	.	TRBJ2-1	TGTGCCAGCAGCTCGGACAGCCCGGGTTTCTACAATGAGCAGTTCTTC	CASSSDSPGFYNEQFF
.	TRBV7-2	.	TRBJ1-1	TGTGCCAGCAGAAGCGTCGGGACAAGAGTTGAAGCTTTCTTT	CASRSVGTRVEAFF
once	TRBV6-2/TRBV6-3	.	TRBJ1-2	TGTGCCAGCAAGCTCCGGACGGAACCCTATGGCTACACCTTC	CASKLRTEPYGYTF
.	TRBV9	.	TRBJ2-1	TGTGCCAGCAGCCCCCGGCCTTCGGGGAATGAGCAGTTCTTC	CASSPRPSGNEQFF
.	TRBV29-1	.	TRBJ1-1	TGCAGCGTTAGTACAGGGATTAGGACGAACACTGAAGCTTTCTTT	CSVSTGIRTNTEAFF
.	TRBV7-8	TRBD2	TRBJ2-1	TGTGCCAGCAGCGCGGGGGGTTTGGGTGAGCAGTTCTTC	CASSAGGLGEQFF
.	TRBV27	TRBD1	TRBJ2-7	TGTGCCAGCAGTCCGGAGAGGGACAGGTTACGCTACGAGCAGTACTTC	CASSPERDRLRYEQYF
many	TRBV7-2	.	TRBJ2-4	TGTGCCAGCAGCACCGATTGGGGAGGAAACATTCAGTACTTC	CASSTDWGGNIQYF
.	TRBV29-1	.	TRBJ2-3	TGCAGCGCCGCCAGAAGACTCACAGATACGCAGTATTTT	CSAARRLTDTQYF
few	TRBV20-1	.	TRBJ2-7	TGCAGTGCTCACTTTATTAGCTACGAGCAGTACTTC	CSAHFISYEQYF
.	TRBV7-2	TRBD1	TRBJ2-7	TGTGCCAGCAGCCCGTACGGGACAGGTTACGAGCAGTACTTC	CASSPYGTGYEQYF
.	TRBV18	.	TRBJ2-3	TGTGCCAGCTCACCATCCGGGCGCGGGACAGATACGCAGTATTTT	CASSPSGRGTDTQYF
few	TRBV4-2	.	TRBJ2-1	TGTGCCAGCAGCCAAGAGGGGGAGGATGAGCAGTTCTTC	CASSQEGEDEQFF
few	TRBV20-1	.	TRBJ2-3	TGCAGTGCTAGATTTACAGGGGAGGCCACAGATACGCAGTATTTT	CSARFTGEATDTQYF
.	TRBV20-1	.	TRBJ2-7	TGCAGTGGGGGGAATGATCAGAACGAGCAGTACTTC	CSGGNDQNEQYF
.	TRBV6-5	.	TRBJ1-2	TGTGCCAGCAGTCGGGGGGACACAACTAACTATGGCTACACCTTC	CASSRGDTTNYGYTF
.	TRBV6-5	.	TRBJ2-5	TGTGCCAGCAGTACTATAGACTCTAAAGAGACCCAGTACTTC	CASSTIDSKETQYF
.	TRBV3-1	TRBD2	TRBJ2-3	TGTGCCAGCAGCCCTTGGCTAGCGGGGGGCACAGATACGCAGTATTTT	CASSPWLAGGTDTQYF
once	TRBV6-2/TRBV6-3	.	TRBJ1-1	TGTGCCAGCACCCTTCCGACAGAACCAGTTGAAGCTTTCTTT	CASTLPTEPVEAFF
.	TRBV9	TRBD2	TRBJ2-1	TGTGCCAGCAGCGTAGCGACTAGCGGGTTCTCCTACAATGAGCAGTTCTTC	CASSVATSGFSYNEQFF
.	TRBV12-3/TRBV12-4	.	TRBJ2-7	TGTGCCAGCAGCCCCGCCTGGGCATCCGAGCAGTACTTC	CASSPAWASEQYF
.	TRBV7-3	.	TRBJ2-1	TGTGCCAGCAGCTTATCCGGCGGAGGACCTCGGGGGTACAATGAGCAGTTCTTC	CASSLSGGGPRGYNEQFF
few	TRBV28	.	TRBJ2-1	TGTGCCAGCAGTCGACTTTCAAATGAGCAGTTCTTC	CASSRLSNEQFF
.	TRBV12-3/TRBV12-4	.	TRBJ2-7	TGTGCCAGCAGTTTCCATGCACGTGAGCAGTACTTC	CASSFHAREQYF
.	TRBV18	.	TRBJ1-1	TGTGCCAGCTCACGCCTGGGGGGCGCCGAACCGGGCACTGAAGCTTTCTTT	CASSRLGGAEPGTEAFF
few	TRBV10-3	TRBD1	TRBJ1-5	TGTGCCATCAGTGATGGGGACAGGATGCAGCCCCAGCATTTT	CAISDGDRMQPQHF
many	TRBV29-1	TRBD1	TRBJ2-6	TGCAGCGCCACAGGGGCGGCTGGGGCCAACGTCCTGACTTTC	CSATGAAGANVLTF
few	TRBV11-1	.	TRBJ2-5	TGTGCCAGCAGCTCGCCAAGGGGAGAGCAGTACTTC	CASSSPRGEQYF
.	TRBV9	.	TRBJ1-2	TGTGCCAGCAGCGTAGGCGCAGGGGACGGGGGCTACACCTTC	CASSVGAGDGGYTF
.	TRBV28	TRBD1	TRBJ1-1	TGTGCCAGCATAATGACAGGGGGCTTTATGAACACTGAAGCTTTCTTT	CASIMTGGFMNTEAFF
.	TRBV2	TRBD2	TRBJ2-3	TGTGCCAGCAGTGTCCGGACTAGCGGGGGTGCAGATACGCAGTATTTT	CASSVRTSGGADTQYF
.	TRBV19	TRBD1	TRBJ1-1	TGTGCCAGTAGCAAGACAGGGAGTGGCACTGAAGCTTTCTTT	CASSKTGSGTEAFF
.	TRBV27	.	TRBJ1-2	TGTGCCAGCGCTAGTCTCACTTCGTATGGCTACACCTTC	CASASLTSYGYTF
.	TRBV7-2	.	TRBJ2-3	TGTGTCAGCAGCCTAAGTGCAGGGAGGGATACGCAGTATTTT	CVSSLSAGRDTQYF
.	TRBV24-1	.	TRBJ2-7	TGTGCCACCAGTGATCCACGTTTGGGCTCCTACGAGCAGTACTTC	CATSDPRLGSYEQYF
.	TRBV10-3	TRBD2	TRBJ2-1	TGTGCCATCAGTGCGGCTAGCGGGGGCGTCACCTACAATGAGCAGTTCTTC	CAISAASGGVTYNEQFF
once	TRBV13	.	TRBJ1-2	TGTGCCAGCAGCTTAACAGACCTGAACTACACCTTC	CASSLTDLNYTF
.	TRBV27	.	TRBJ1-4	TGTGCCAGCAGTTTAGCGTTGGGGAGTGAAAAACTGTTTTTT	CASSLALGSEKLFF
few	TRBV10-3	TRBD2	TRBJ2-1	TGTGCCATCAGTGAGTCGGGACTAGCGGTATACAATGAGCAGTTCTTC	CAISESGLAVYNEQFF
once	TRBV6-6	.	TRBJ1-1	TGTGCCAGCAGAGAGATTAGGGACACTGAAGCTTTCTTT	CASREIRDTEAFF
.	TRBV30	.	TRBJ2-4	TGTGCCTGGAGTAGTCCTCCGACAAACATTCAGTACTTC	CAWSSPPTNIQYF
few	TRBV21-1	.	TRBJ1-2	TGTGCCAGCTCCTGTGAGGGGGCGCCGTATGGCTACACCTTC	CASSCEGAPYGYTF